The 19 T cell receptor delta chains below all came from one sample that was sequenced in a study of gamma-delta T cells after stem cell transplantation. TCRdb processed the RT-PCR reads again with the CATT caller. The sample has approximately 3,000 delta-chain clones; about 12% are singletons. The material sequenced was gamma-delta T cells. Source of these receptors: a human donor. It is not recorded whose cells these are; they may come from a transplant donor.

This clone was counted between two and nine times. J is TRDJ2 and V is TRDV1; D is undetermined. Germline V gene sequence: CDR1 TSWWSYY, CDR2 QGS. V was clipped by 8 bases and J by 4 bases, with 8 bases between them. CDR3 length: 12 residues. The CDR3 loop reads CALTIQTAQLFF. CDR3 in DNA: TGTGCTCTTACAATCCAGACAGCACAACTCTTCTTT.

This clone appeared once. The CDR3 nucleotides are TGTGCCCTCTCCTCCTACGACCTGGGGGATAAACTCATCTTT. Its translation is CALSSYDLGDKLIF. The chain joins TRDV3 to TRDJ1; D possibly uses TRDD2 or TRDD3 (6 bases each). The J gene comes from matching the DNA to germline here; TCRdb lacks it. This CDR3 comprises 14 residues. Germline V gives CDR1 TVYSNPD, CDR2 GDNSRS (reference sequence). Trimming left V 5 bases short and J 5 bases short, with 21 bases between.

V usage is TRDV1 and J usage is TRDJ1; TRDD3 agrees at 7 bases. J was trimmed by 2 bases and V by 3 bases; bases with no gene match: 12. This CDR3 contains 17 residues. Germline V gives CDR1 TSWWSYY, CDR2 QGS. In nucleotides, the CDR3 is TGTGCTCTTGGGGAGAAGCTGGGGGTAAGGGGTACCGATAAACTCATCTTT. Its protein product is CALGEKLGVRGTDKLIF.

The chain employs TRDV1 and TRDJ1, with TRDD3 matching over 7 bases. In germline, CDR1 is TSWWSYY, CDR2 QGS. This CDR3 contains 19 residues. V lost 0 bases and J lost 1; bases outside the gene matches: 14. CDR3 loop: CALGELAQAVGDSTDKLIF. DNA of the CDR3: TGTGCTCTTGGGGAACTTGCCCAGGCGGTGGGGGACTCCACCGATAAACTCATCTTT.

This clone was counted only a few times. For the CDR3, the DNA is TGTGCTCTTGGGGAACTTCTTACTCCGACCGATAAACTCATCTTT. It is translated as CALGELLTPTDKLIF. The chain has TRDV1 and TRDJ1; D remains ambiguous. Germline V gene data show CDR1 as TSWWSYY and CDR2 as QGS. V shed 0 bases and J shed 2 bases, with 10 bases lying between them. This CDR3 region has 15 residues.

The chain links TRAV29/DV5 to TRDJ1; possible D gene TRDD2, 5 bases. This CDR3 contains 19 residues. Per germline, CDR1 NSMFDY and CDR2 ISSIKDK. V lost 0 bases and J 4 bases, leaving 28 bases between the germline ends. The CDR3 DNA reads as TGTGCAGCAAGCGGGGACCAGGGAAGGTTTCCCTACCGGCTCGATAAACTCATCTTT. Translating gives CAASGDQGRFPYRLDKLIF.

Only a few counts were recorded for this clone. The chain uses TRDV3 and TRDJ1; D not certain. V was cut by 1 base and J by 2 bases, with 14 bases left in between. The CDR3 loop spans 14 amino acids. Germline CDR1 reads TVYSNPD; CDR2 reads GDNSRS (reference sequence). The CDR3 protein is CAFMPRVLTDKLIF. The CDR3 DNA is TGTGCCTTTATGCCCCGCGTACTGACCGATAAACTCATCTTT.

This clone was counted a few times. The V and J genes are TRDV1 and TRDJ1; D might be TRDD2 (6 bases). V lost 3 bases, J lost 9 bases, and 14 bases lay in between. Germline CDR1 reads TSWWSYY; CDR2 reads QGS. The CDR3 loop spans 13 amino acids. CDR3 in amino acids: CALGDTLPLQLIF. The CDR3, as DNA: TGTGCTCTTGGGGATACTCTTCCTCTGCAACTCATCTTT.

The CDR3 bases are TGTGCTCTTGGAGACCCTCGGGGTGAGAGCTTTAGGATACTGGCACAACTCTTCTTT. Protein: CALGDPRGESFRILAQLFF. The chain combines TRDV1 with TRDJ2, with D perhaps TRDD3 (6 bases). The length of the CDR3 is 19 residues. Germline V gives CDR1 TSWWSYY, CDR2 QGS. Trimming stripped 6 bases from V and 8 bases from J, with 31 bases between.

The chain is built from TRDV1 and TRDJ1, with TRDD3 matching over 11 bases. CDR1 is TSWWSYY, CDR2 QGS, per germline. V lost 5 bases to trimming and J lost 0 bases; unmatched junction nucleotides: 23. This CDR3 is built from 22 residues. This chain's CDR3 is CALGKGYHSRVGGYANTDKLIF. The CDR3 region has the DNA TGTGCTCTTGGGAAGGGGTACCATTCCCGTGTTGGGGGATACGCAAACACCGATAAACTCATCTTT.

The chain carries TRDV1 and TRDJ1, with 9 nucleotides matching TRDD3. The CDR3 is made up of 22 amino acids. Germline-derived CDR1 and CDR2 are TSWWSYY and QGS. V lost 0 bases to trimming and J lost 3 bases; unmatched junction nucleotides: 23. CDR3 in DNA: TGTGCTCTTGGGGAACTCGACCTTCCACAATACTGGGGGAATACCGACGCCGATAAACTCATCTTT. Translating it yields CALGELDLPQYWGNTDADKLIF.

The gene calls are TRDV2 and TRDJ3, with 10 bases matching TRDD3. TCRdb lists no J gene, so it was determined here by aligning the DNA to germline. V lost 3 bases, J lost 9 bases, and 7 bases stayed unmatched. CDR1 and CDR2 (germline): GEAIGNYY, EKD. The CDR3 totals 16 residues. The CDR3 region has the DNA TGTGCCTGTGACCGTCGGGGGGATACGGGCACCCGACAGATGTTTTTC. Translation gives CACDRRGDTGTRQMFF.

On this clone itself: This sample includes further DNA sequences coding for the same CDR3. The chain uses TRDV3 and TRDJ1; 11 bases agree with TRDD3. CDR1 TVYSNPD and CDR2 GDNSRS come from the germline V gene (reference sequence). V lost 5 bases and J lost 0; bases outside the gene matches: 32. The CDR3 has 23 residues. The CDR3 DNA reads as TGTGCCCTTTTTGGGGTCATGATCCGACCTTTACTGGGGGATAGCCTCTACACCGATAAACTCATCTTT. This translates into CALFGVMIRPLLGDSLYTDKLIF. Full variable domain (missing parts from reference TRDV3 and TRDJ1): CDKVTQSSPDQTVASGSEVVLLCTYDTVYSNPDLFWYRIRPDYSFQFVFYGDNSRSEGADFTQGRFSVKHILTQKAFHLVISPVRTEDSATYYCALFGVMIRPLLGDSLYTDKLIFGKGTRVTVEP.

This clone was seen more than once but under ten times. This sample includes further DNA sequences coding for the same CDR3. The chain uses TRDV3 and TRDJ3, with D perhaps TRDD3 (6 bases). V shed 3 bases and J shed 0 bases, with 18 bases lying between them. The CDR3 covers 18 residues. Germline V CDR1 and CDR2: TVYSNPD, GDNSRS (reference sequence). DNA of the CDR3: TGTGCCTTCAGGGGGGGACCCCCGAGCTCCTGGGACACCCGACAGATGTTTTTC. Its protein is CAFRGGPPSSWDTRQMFF.

This clone qualifies as medium-sized (0.01 to 0.1%). The V call is TRDV1, the J call TRDJ2, with 9 bases aligning to TRDD2. This CDR3 spans 21 amino acids. Germline CDR1 is TSWWSYY and CDR2 is QGS. The junction had 18 bases not matched to a gene; V was cut back by 4 bases and J by 0 bases. CDR3 amino acids: CALGAPSYCRGMEALTAQLFF. The CDR3 bases are TGTGCTCTTGGGGCACCTTCCTACTGCCGGGGGATGGAGGCTTTGACAGCACAACTCTTCTTT.

This clone appeared a few times. The chain has TRDV1 and TRDJ1, with D possibly being TRDD2 (5 bases). Germline CDR1 reads TSWWSYY; CDR2 reads QGS. The CDR3 has 17 amino acids. Trimming shortened V by 5 bases and J by 4 bases, and 23 bases separated the two germline ends. The CDR3 DNA follows: TGTGCTCTTGGGACCCCGGGGCCTATTTCCTTTCTCGATAAACTCATCTTT. Translated, it gives CALGTPGPISFLDKLIF.

This clone turned up a few times. The chain employs TRDV1 and TRDJ3, with D possibly being TRDD2 or TRDD3 (6 bases each). The germline V gene has CDR1 TSWWSYY and CDR2 QGS. CDR3 length: 23 amino acids. The ends were cut back, 4 bases at V and 0 bases at J, with 28 bases in the middle. Here the CDR3 DNA reads TGTGCTCTTGGGGCCCCAGCTCCTACGGGGGAACAACGCAGCTCCTGGGACACCCGACAGATGTTTTTC. Protein product: CALGAPAPTGEQRSSWDTRQMFF.

The rearrangement joins TRDV1 to TRDJ1; possible D gene TRDD2, 6 bases. V was clipped by 2 bases and J by 4 bases, with 35 bases between them. The germline gives CDR1 TSWWSYY, CDR2 QGS. There are 22 residues in the CDR3. The DNA for the CDR3 is TGTGCTCTTGGGGAAGAATCCTACGATACTCCCGGGCTGCCCTTTTACATCGATAAACTCATCTTT. Translating it yields CALGEESYDTPGLPFYIDKLIF.

This clone was seen only a few times. This same CDR3 is encoded by further DNA sequences in the sample. The rearrangement uses TRDV1 and TRDJ1, with 7 bases lining up with TRDD3. V lost 1 base, J lost 2 bases, and 19 bases stayed unmatched. Germline CDR1 reads TSWWSYY; CDR2 reads QGS. This CDR3 is built from 20 residues. The CDR3 DNA follows: TGTGCTCTTGGGGAACCATCACCTCTTCTGTTACTGGGGAGTACCGATAAACTCATCTTT. Translated: CALGEPSPLLLLGSTDKLIF.